This is a list of T cell receptor beta chains from one sample in a study of response to subunit inactivated influenza vaccine. TCRdb fed the RT-PCR reads into MiXCR, producing one record per CDR3 protein. The sample has some 540,000 distinct CDR3 sequences; approximately 20% are singletons. These same records also appear under a second study, on T cells expressing NK-cell markers.

Source: CD4+ T cells sorted from PBMCs, taken 11 to 12 days after vaccination. The receptors here all came from a man aged 50 to 60 who received an inactivated influenza vaccine. The CDR3 runs from the conserved cysteine through the conserved F or W. Each record gives: J gene, D gene, CDR3 length, clone size, V gene, CDR3 DNA, CDR3 protein. The D gene is left open where the match is weak. Clone size is not always given. Where it is, it says once, few, many or a class for expanded clones.

J gene: TRBJ2-7
D gene: .
CDR3 length: 14
clone size: many
V gene: TRBV12-3/TRBV12-4
CDR3 DNA: TGTGCCAGCAGTTTGGATCAGGGTCCCTACGAGCAGTACTTC
CDR3 protein: CASSLDQGPYEQYF

J gene: TRBJ1-6
D gene: .
CDR3 length: 15
clone size: .
V gene: TRBV7-9
CDR3 DNA: TGTGCCAGCAGTTCTAACAGCGCGGTAAATTCACCCCTCCACTTT
CDR3 protein: CASSSNSAVNSPLHF

J gene: TRBJ2-1
D gene: .
CDR3 length: 11
clone size: few
V gene: TRBV2
CDR3 DNA: TGTGCCAGCAGAGCAAATAATGAGCAGTTCTTC
CDR3 protein: CASRANNEQFF

J gene: TRBJ2-4
D gene: .
CDR3 length: 13
clone size: .
V gene: TRBV2
CDR3 DNA: TGTGCCAGCAGCAGCAGGGTTGAGCACATTCAGTACTTC
CDR3 protein: CASSSRVEHIQYF

J gene: TRBJ1-5
D gene: .
CDR3 length: 16
clone size: .
V gene: TRBV20-1
CDR3 DNA: TGCAGTGCTAGGGGGGACCTCAACTTCTTCAATCAGCCCCAGCATTTT
CDR3 protein: CSARGDLNFFNQPQHF

J gene: TRBJ2-2
D gene: TRBD1
CDR3 length: 14
clone size: .
V gene: TRBV20-1
CDR3 DNA: TGCAGTGCAACAGGGACAGAGAACACCGGGGAGCTGTTTTTT
CDR3 protein: CSATGTENTGELFF

J gene: TRBJ2-5
D gene: .
CDR3 length: 13
clone size: .
V gene: TRBV3-1
CDR3 DNA: TGTGCCAGCAAGGGCGTAGGAGTAGAGACCCAGTACTTC
CDR3 protein: CASKGVGVETQYF

J gene: TRBJ1-5
D gene: .
CDR3 length: 14
clone size: .
V gene: TRBV6-1
CDR3 DNA: TGTGCCAGCAGCTCGAGACTTAGCAATCAGCCCCAGCATTTT
CDR3 protein: CASSSRLSNQPQHF

J gene: TRBJ2-7
D gene: .
CDR3 length: 14
clone size: .
V gene: TRBV21-1
CDR3 DNA: TGTGCCAGCAGCTTTTCCGGGACCCCCTACGAGCAGTACTTC
CDR3 protein: CASSFSGTPYEQYF

J gene: TRBJ2-1
D gene: .
CDR3 length: 15
clone size: few
V gene: TRBV5-6
CDR3 DNA: TGTGCCAGCAGCCAAGATCCCGGGTCCCACAATGAGCAGTTCTTC
CDR3 protein: CASSQDPGSHNEQFF

J gene: TRBJ2-7
D gene: TRBD2
CDR3 length: 17
clone size: few
V gene: TRBV27
CDR3 DNA: TGTGCCAGCAGTCCAGCCTTGACTAGCGGGGCAGCCTACGAGCAGTACTTC
CDR3 protein: CASSPALTSGAAYEQYF

J gene: TRBJ2-3
D gene: TRBD2
CDR3 length: 17
clone size: .
V gene: TRBV29-1
CDR3 DNA: TGCAGCGTTGACGGTCGACTAGCGGGAGGTAGCACAGATACGCAGTATTTT
CDR3 protein: CSVDGRLAGGSTDTQYF

J gene: TRBJ2-2
D gene: .
CDR3 length: 15
clone size: .
V gene: TRBV11-2
CDR3 DNA: TGTGCCAGCAGCTTAACGACAGGGAACACCGGGGAGCTGTTTTTT
CDR3 protein: CASSLTTGNTGELFF

J gene: TRBJ2-7
D gene: .
CDR3 length: 16
clone size: few
V gene: TRBV15
CDR3 DNA: TGTGCCACCAGCAGAAGAGGGACCGGGAGAAACTACGAGCAGTACTTC
CDR3 protein: CATSRRGTGRNYEQYF

J gene: TRBJ2-3
D gene: .
CDR3 length: 13
clone size: few
V gene: TRBV20-1
CDR3 DNA: TGCAGTGCTAACGACTTAGACACAGATACGCAGTATTTT
CDR3 protein: CSANDLDTDTQYF

J gene: TRBJ1-5
D gene: .
CDR3 length: 14
clone size: few
V gene: TRBV7-2
CDR3 DNA: TGTGCCAGCAGCTTCGAACCGGCGAATCAGCCCCAGCATTTT
CDR3 protein: CASSFEPANQPQHF

J gene: TRBJ2-3
D gene: .
CDR3 length: 15
clone size: few
V gene: TRBV5-1
CDR3 DNA: TGCGCCAGCAGCCTGGACGGGGGAAGCACAGATACGCAGTATTTT
CDR3 protein: CASSLDGGSTDTQYF

J gene: TRBJ2-7
D gene: TRBD1
CDR3 length: 18
clone size: many
V gene: TRBV10-3
CDR3 DNA: TGTGCCATCAGTGGAGGGACAGGGGGTCAACGGACCCCACGCGAGCAGTACTTC
CDR3 protein: CAISGGTGGQRTPREQYF

J gene: TRBJ2-7
D gene: .
CDR3 length: 15
clone size: .
V gene: TRBV21-1
CDR3 DNA: TGTGCCAGCAGCAAAGCGCGGCAGTCTCCCTACGAGCAGTACTTC
CDR3 protein: CASSKARQSPYEQYF

J gene: TRBJ2-5
D gene: TRBD2
CDR3 length: 15
clone size: few
V gene: TRBV20-1
CDR3 DNA: TGCAGTGCTGGGACTAGCGGGGTGAGACAAGAGACCCAGTACTTC
CDR3 protein: CSAGTSGVRQETQYF